These 6 T cell receptor beta chains originate from one sample sequenced in a study of cytomegalovirus exposure and HLA in healthy donors. Use of 60 Vbeta and 13 Jbeta primers characterized the PCR. Clones were read by immunoSEQ multiplex PCR, and TCRdb kept only the in-frame ones, dropping some. This repertoire shows fewer than 150,000 clones, approximately 78% found once; its top ten account for about 6.8%. Sequenced sample: PBMCs. The receptor source for this set is a middle-aged woman in good health and CMV-seropositive.

This clone was detected only a few times. V is TRBV7-2 and J is TRBJ1-5; weak D call: TRBD1 (6 bases). Germline lookup yields CDR1 SGHTA and CDR2 FQGNSA. The germline V and J ends were trimmed by 5 bases and 6 bases, with 11 bases remaining between them. The CDR3 has 13 residues. Here the CDR3 DNA reads TGTGCCAGCAGCGAGACAGGTCGTCAGCCCCAGCATTTT. Amino acid sequence: CASSETGRQPQHF.

The chain is built from TRBV27 and TRBJ1-2, with 7 positions matching TRBD1. This CDR3 is 13 amino acids long. Unmatched junction bases numbered 14, after V lost 11 bases and J lost 8 bases. Germline assignment: CDR1 MNHEY and CDR2 SMNVEV (reference sequence). CDR3 in DNA: TGTGCCGTCGGGAACAGGGGACTTCGGGGCTACACCTTC. Translation: CAVGNRGLRGYTF.

The chain combines TRBV19 with TRBJ1-1; D is perhaps TRBD1 (5 bases). Between the trimmed V and J ends, which lost 1 base and 0 bases, there was a span of 9 bases. The CDR3 extends over 15 amino acids. Germline V gives CDR1 LNHDA, CDR2 SQIVND (reference sequence). This CDR3 reads CASSIGAGMNTEAFF. The CDR3 DNA is TGTGCCAGTAGTATAGGGGCAGGGATGAACACTGAAGCTTTCTTT.

This chain connects TRBV5-1 to TRBJ2-3, with 8 positions matching TRBD1. This CDR3 contains 14 residues. CDR1 and CDR2 (germline): SGHRS, YFSETQ. J lost 2 bases, V lost 2 bases, and 1 base had no gene match. CDR3 region: CASSFQGATDTQYF. For the CDR3, the DNA is TGCGCCAGCAGCTTTCAGGGGGCCACAGATACGCAGTATTTT.

This clone showed up just a few times. The CDR3 nucleotides read TGTGCCAGCAGCCATACATCGCGGGGACGAGGAAATGAAAAACTGTTTTTT. As protein: CASSHTSRGRGNEKLFF. The chain joins TRBV14 to TRBJ1-4; possibly TRBD1 for D (5 bases). Germline CDR1 is SGHDN and CDR2 is FVKESK. Trimming took 3 bases from V and 5 from J, leaving 19 bases between them. CDR3 length: 17 amino acids.

The CDR3: CASSPSLAAGELFF. CDR3 in DNA: TGTGCCAGCTCACCAAGTCTAGCGGCCGGGGAGCTGTTTTTT. V and J are TRBV18 and TRBJ2-2; 7 nucleotides agree with TRBD2. The CDR3 runs to 14 residues. Trimming removed 2 bases from V and 6 bases from J; junction bases left unmatched: 3. From germline, CDR1 is KGHSH and CDR2 LQKENI. Based on the CDR3 plus reference TRBV18 and TRBJ2-2, the full variable domain is NAGVMQNPRHLVRRRGQEARLRCSPMKGHSHVYWYRQLPEEGLKFMVYLQKENIIDESGMPKERFSAEFPKEGPSILRIQQVVRGDSAAYFCASSPSLAAGELFFGEGSRLTVL.